A single sample is the source of the 31 T cell receptor beta chains below, sequenced in a study of blood T cell repertoires in COVID-19. Sequencing was performed with immunoSEQ multiplex PCR; in TCRdb, only in-frame clones are kept and a portion is missing. Counted here are some 83,000 clones, approximately 88% occurring once; the ten biggest clones make up 0.47%. Sequencing input: peripheral blood. The source is a man between 60 and 75 years old with acute or convalescent COVID-19.

The chain employs TRBV9 and TRBJ2-7, with a tentative D call TRBD1 (5 bases). The CDR3 extends over 13 amino acids. The V and J ends lost 0 bases and 5 bases respectively, with 9 bases between them. CDR1 and CDR2 from the germline V gene are SGDLS and YYNGEE. CDR3 in amino acids: CASSVGLGDEQYF. The CDR3 DNA reads TGTGCCAGCAGCGTAGGTTTAGGGGACGAGCAGTACTTC.

This rearrangement joins TRBV11-2 to TRBJ2-1; D is unresolved. Germline assignment: CDR1 SGHAT and CDR2 FQNNGV. Trimming pared 3 bases from V and 0 bases from J, leaving 6 bases between. The CDR3 loop spans 14 amino acids. The CDR3 is CASSLSSSYNEQFF. The CDR3 nucleotides are TGTGCCAGCAGCTTGAGTAGCTCCTACAATGAGCAGTTCTTC.

This sequence joins TRBV5-1 and TRBJ2-7; TRBD2 matches 15 bases. V trimming: 0 bases; J trimming: 3 bases; junction bases outside the gene matches: 4. Germline V CDR1 and CDR2: SGHRS, YFSETQ. The CDR3 runs 17 residues. The CDR3 region is CASSLGTSGGAVYEQYF. DNA for the CDR3: TGCGCCAGCAGCTTGGGGACTAGCGGGGGGGCCGTCTACGAGCAGTACTTC.

V gene TRBV5-1 combines with J gene TRBJ2-1; 9 bases line up with TRBD1. The J segment lost 10 bases and the V segment lost 0 bases, leaving 5 bases of the junction unmatched. CDR3 length: 14 residues. Germline V gene data show CDR1 as SGHRS and CDR2 as YFSETQ. CDR3 sequence (DNA): TGCGCCAGCAGCTTGGTGCGACAGGGGGACGAGCAGTTCTTC. Its translation is CASSLVRQGDEQFF.

Note on this clone: Other DNA sequences in this sample translate to the same CDR3. This chain joins TRBV30 and TRBJ2-7; D is unresolved. Trimming removed 0 bases from V and 1 base from J, with 4 bases in between. This CDR3 contains 12 residues. CDR1 and CDR2 from the germline V gene are GTSNPN and SVGIG (reference sequence). CDR3 bases: TGTGCCTGGAGTGTCTCGTCCTACGAGCAGTACTTC. It is translated as CAWSVSSYEQYF.

The chain joins TRBV12-3 or TRBV12-4 to TRBJ1-6; 7 bases line up with TRBD1. This CDR3 contains 13 residues. V trimming: 6 bases; J trimming: 9 bases; junction bases outside the gene matches: 5. The CDR3 region is CASSRQGASPLHF. DNA for the CDR3: TGTGCCAGCAGCCGACAGGGTGCTTCACCCCTCCACTTT.

The chain links TRBV7-8 to TRBJ1-2; 8 bases are a match to TRBD1. The CDR3 runs to 15 residues. Unmatched junction bases numbered 11, after V lost 5 bases and J lost 6 bases. In germline, CDR1 is SGHVS, CDR2 FQNEAQ. CDR3 nucleotides: TGTGCCAGCAGCCCGCGGACAGGGATGGGCCATGGCTACACCTTC. This codes for CASSPRTGMGHGYTF. The full variable domain, in which reference TRBV7-8 and TRBJ1-2 provide the parts outside the CDR3, is GAGVSQSPRYKVAKRGQDVALRCDPISGHVSLFWYQQALGQGPEFLTYFQNEAQLDKSGLPSDRFFAERPEGSVSTLKIQRTQQEDSAVYLCASSPRTGMGHGYTFGSGTRLTVV.

The rearrangement links TRBV19 to TRBJ1-2; 8 positions agree with TRBD1. Germline V gene data show CDR1 as LNHDA and CDR2 as SQIVND (reference sequence). The V and J ends lost 3 bases and 2 bases, in that order; junction bases with no gene match: 8. The CDR3 has 16 amino acids. The CDR3 DNA follows: TGTGCCAGTAGTATTCAACCCGGACAGGGAAACTATGGCTACACCTTC. Protein: CASSIQPGQGNYGYTF.

The DNA of the CDR3 is TGTGCCTGGAGTGGACTAGCCGGTACGAACACCGGGGAGCTGTTTTTT. This sequence encodes CAWSGLAGTNTGELFF. This rearrangement joins TRBV30 to TRBJ2-2, with 7 bases that match TRBD2. With 1 base clipped from V and 0 bases from J, the junction kept 5 bases outside the gene matches. Germline V lookup: CDR1 GTSNPN, CDR2 SVGIG (reference sequence). There are 16 residues in the CDR3.

The chain recombines TRBV27 with TRBJ2-7; D may be TRBD1 (6 bases). Trimming took 2 bases from V and 2 from J, leaving 10 bases between them. This CDR3 is built from 14 residues. Germline values: CDR1 MNHEY, CDR2 SMNVEV (reference sequence). CDR3 bases: TGTGCCAGCAGTTTAGGCAGGGGCGCCTACGAGCAGTACTTC. Protein product: CASSLGRGAYEQYF.

The gene calls are TRBV9 and TRBJ1-6, with 9 nucleotides matching TRBD1. The CDR3 consists of 15 residues. Germline values: CDR1 SGDLS, CDR2 YYNGEE. The V and J ends lost 4 bases and 9 bases, in that order; junction bases with no gene match: 8. This chain's CDR3 is CASSLAGTGSSPLHF. The CDR3 DNA reads as TGTGCCAGCAGCCTCGCCGGGACAGGGAGTTCACCCCTCCACTTT.

V usage is TRBV19 and J usage is TRBJ1-1, with TRBD1 matching over 11 bases. This CDR3 comprises 16 residues. CDR1 and CDR2 (germline): LNHDA, SQIVND (reference sequence). V lost 4 bases to trimming and J lost 5 bases; unmatched junction nucleotides: 9. The CDR3 DNA reads as TGTGCCAGTAGTACATCTCTAGGACAGGGGGCGACTGAAGCTTTCTTT. Its translation is CASSTSLGQGATEAFF. Based on the CDR3 plus reference TRBV19 and TRBJ1-1, the full variable domain is DGGITQSPKYLFRKEGQNVTLSCEQNLNHDAMYWYRQDPGQGLRLIYYSQIVNDFQKGDIAEGYSVSREKKESFPLTVTSAQKNPTAFYLCASSTSLGQGATEAFFGQGTRLTVV.

The chain recombines TRBV2 with TRBJ1-1; perhaps TRBD1 as D (5 bases). CDR3 length equals 14 residues. V shed 6 bases and J shed 4 bases, with 15 bases lying between them. Germline V gene lookup returns CDR1 SNHLY and CDR2 FYNNEI. DNA for the CDR3: TGTGCCAGCAGAGGGATCCAGGGTCCCACTGAAGCTTTCTTT. This codes for CASRGIQGPTEAFF.

The rearrangement joins TRBV5-4 to TRBJ1-6; D is possibly TRBD1 (6 bases). The CDR3 covers 14 residues. The germline V gene has CDR1 SGHNT and CDR2 YYREEE (reference sequence). Trimming took 0 bases from V and 6 from J, leaving 7 bases between them. In DNA form, the CDR3 reads TGTGCCAGCAGCTTGGACAGGGCTAATTCACCCCTCCACTTT. Encoded protein: CASSLDRANSPLHF.

A single count supports this clone. The chain employs TRBV23-1 and TRBJ2-1; 8 nucleotides match TRBD1. TRBV23-1 is an open reading frame, and its role is uncertain. Germline trimming cut 9 bases from V and 3 bases from J; bases unmatched to any gene: 7. CDR3 length: 14 residues. The CDR3 bases are TGCGCCAGTTCCGGACAGGGAATCTACAATGAGCAGTTCTTC. This codes for CASSGQGIYNEQFF.

V and J are TRBV6-4 and TRBJ1-5; D is uncertain. This CDR3 has 15 amino acids. Trimming pared 4 bases from V and 1 base from J, leaving 11 bases between. CDR1 and CDR2 (germline): MRHNA, SNTAGT. CDR3 DNA sequence: TGTGCCAGCAGTGCCGCGGTTGGGAGCAATCAGCCCCAGCATTTT. Its translation is CASSAAVGSNQPQHF.

In this sample, this clone turned up once. J is TRBJ1-4 and V is TRBV5-1, with a weak D call TRBD1 (6 bases). The CDR3 has 15 amino acids. V lost 2 bases and J lost 1, with 9 bases in between. CDR1 is SGHRS and CDR2 is YFSETQ in the germline V gene. The CDR3 DNA reads as TGCGCCAGCAGCTTTGCAGGGGAAACTAATGAAAAACTGTTTTTT. This translates into CASSFAGETNEKLFF. Filled out from reference TRBV5-1 and TRBJ1-4, the complete variable domain reads KAGVTQTPRYLIKTRGQQVTLSCSPISGHRSVSWYQQTPGQGLQFLFEYFSETQRNKGNFPGRFSGRQFSNSRSEMNVSTLELGDSALYLCASSFAGETNEKLFFGSGTQLSVL.

The V and J genes are TRBV30 and TRBJ2-7; 7 bases are shared with TRBD1. The CDR3 is made up of 14 amino acids. Germline CDR1 reads GTSNPN; CDR2 reads SVGIG (reference sequence). V shed 1 base, J shed 2 bases, and the junction held 5 bases outside the gene matches. Here the CDR3 DNA reads TGTGCCTGGAGTGGACAGGGCTTTACCTACGAGCAGTACTTC. As protein: CAWSGQGFTYEQYF.

The chain uses TRBV7-9 and TRBJ2-5; no definite D call. Germline V gene lookup returns CDR1 SEHNR and CDR2 FQNEAQ (reference sequence). The V end lost 3 bases, the J end lost 0 bases, and 5 bases lay between the germline ends. The CDR3 is made up of 13 amino acids. The CDR3 bases are TGTGCCAGCAGCTTCCAAAACCAAGAGACCCAGTACTTC. This encodes CASSFQNQETQYF.

The chain combines TRBV29-1 with TRBJ2-7; 14 positions match TRBD2. CDR3 length equals 17 residues. Trimming took 6 bases from V and 2 from J; bases not matched to a gene: 12. Germline V gives CDR1 SQVTM, CDR2 ANQGSEA. The CDR3: CSVAGLAGAPRTYEQYF. DNA for the CDR3: TGCAGCGTGGCGGGACTAGCGGGAGCGCCCCGTACCTACGAGCAGTACTTC.

The rearrangement uses TRBV7-4 and TRBJ2-7; 9 nucleotides line up with TRBD2. V shed 1 base, J shed 1 base, and the junction held 20 bases outside the gene matches. The CDR3 has 21 amino acids. Germline V gene sequence: CDR1 SGHVT, CDR2 SQSDAQ. This CDR3 is CASSLGRRSAVAGVKSYEQYF. The CDR3 DNA reads TGTGCCAGCAGCTTAGGCCGCCGGTCGGCGGTAGCGGGAGTGAAGTCCTACGAGCAGTACTTC. Using reference TRBV7-4 and TRBJ2-7 for the parts outside the CDR3, the full variable domain is GAGVSQSPRYKVAKRGRDVALRCDSISGHVTLYWYRQTLGQGSEVLTYSQSDAQRDKSGRPSGRFSAERPERSVSTLKIQRTEQGDSAVYLCASSLGRRSAVAGVKSYEQYFGPGTRLTVT.

The chain combines TRBV5-1 with TRBJ2-5, with TRBD2 identical over 8 bases. The J segment lost 1 base and the V segment lost 3 bases, leaving 5 bases of the junction unmatched. Germline V gene data show CDR1 as SGHRS and CDR2 as YFSETQ. The CDR3 is made up of 15 amino acids. The CDR3 loop is CASSWETSAQETQYF. The CDR3 DNA sequence: TGCGCCAGCAGCTGGGAGACTAGCGCCCAAGAGACCCAGTACTTC.

The J gene is TRBJ2-3, the V gene TRBV5-1, with TRBD1 matching 8 bases. V shed 3 bases and J 7 bases; nucleotides not matched to a gene: 13. Germline V gene sequence: CDR1 SGHRS, CDR2 YFSETQ. CDR3 length equals 16 residues. CDR3 in DNA: TGCGCCAGCAGCTCAACCCATCCCGGACAGGGCAATACGCAGTATTTT. Its protein is CASSSTHPGQGNTQYF.

Here the CDR3 DNA reads TGTGCCACCAGCATAGGTAGCGGGATGGGGAATGAGCAGTTCTTC. Amino acid sequence: CATSIGSGMGNEQFF. This chain joins TRBV15 and TRBJ2-1; 8 nucleotides line up with TRBD2. V shed 4 bases, J shed 7 bases, and the junction held 9 bases outside the gene matches. The CDR3 has 15 amino acids. Germline assignment: CDR1 LNHNV and CDR2 YYDKDF (reference sequence).

The V gene is TRBV9, the J gene TRBJ2-1; D may be TRBD1 (5 bases). The germline V gene encodes CDR1 SGDLS and CDR2 YYNGEE. CDR3 length: 14 residues. V lost 0 bases and J lost 10, with 14 bases in between. Here the CDR3 reads CASSVGGRAMEQFF. The CDR3 DNA follows: TGTGCCAGCAGCGTAGGGGGCAGGGCTATGGAGCAGTTCTTC.

The rearrangement links TRBV19 to TRBJ2-5; 11 positions match TRBD2. Germline CDR1 and CDR2: LNHDA and SQIVND (reference sequence). The J segment lost 4 bases and the V segment lost 1 base, leaving 2 bases of the junction unmatched. This CDR3 comprises 15 residues. The CDR3 sequence: CASSIATSGGETQYF. The DNA for the CDR3 is TGTGCCAGTAGTATAGCAACTAGCGGGGGAGAGACCCAGTACTTC.

The V gene is TRBV19, the J gene TRBJ2-5; the D gene is possibly TRBD2 (6 bases). In germline, CDR1 is LNHDA, CDR2 SQIVND (reference sequence). The ends were cut back, 1 base at V and 6 bases at J, with 15 bases in the middle. CDR3 size: 15 residues. DNA for the CDR3: TGTGCCAGTAGTATAGGTGGAGTAGCGGCGCAGACCCAGTACTTC. Translated, it gives CASSIGGVAAQTQYF. The variable domain in full, completed from reference TRBV19 and TRBJ2-5, reads DGGITQSPKYLFRKEGQNVTLSCEQNLNHDAMYWYRQDPGQGLRLIYYSQIVNDFQKGDIAEGYSVSREKKESFPLTVTSAQKNPTAFYLCASSIGGVAAQTQYFGPGTRLLVL.

The chain couples TRBV10-3 to TRBJ1-2; D may be TRBD1 (5 bases). The germline CDR1 and CDR2 sequences are ENHRY and SYGVKD. The CDR3 contains 14 residues. The V end was cut by 6 bases, the J end by 0 bases, with 11 bases between. The CDR3 DNA reads as TGTGCCATCAGCCCACAACAGGCTAACTATGGCTACACCTTC. It yields the protein CAISPQQANYGYTF.

Concerning this clone: Other DNA sequences within the sample encode an identical CDR3. The chain combines TRBV5-4 with TRBJ2-3; 7 nucleotides match TRBD1. Germline lookup yields CDR1 SGHNT and CDR2 YYREEE (reference sequence). Trimming removed 0 bases from V and 2 bases from J; junction bases left unmatched: 3. The CDR3 covers 15 residues. As DNA, the CDR3 is TGTGCCAGCAGCTTGGACAGGGGATTCACAGATACGCAGTATTTT. It encodes CASSLDRGFTDTQYF.

The table lists this clone with a count of one. The V gene is TRBV6-6, the J gene TRBJ2-3, with 10 bases identical to TRBD2. This CDR3 is built from 14 residues. V was pared by 7 bases and J by 4 bases, with 5 bases of the junction left unmatched. CDR1 MNHNY and CDR2 SVGAGI come from the germline V gene (reference sequence). The CDR3 bases are TGTGCCAGCAATGAGCGGGAGGGCCCAGATACGCAGTATTTT. It translates to CASNEREGPDTQYF.

This clone was recorded once. The V gene is TRBV5-1, the J gene TRBJ2-2; 10 bases line up with TRBD2. The CDR3 contains 17 residues. Germline V gene data show CDR1 as SGHRS and CDR2 as YFSETQ. With 0 bases clipped from V and 4 bases from J, the junction kept 6 bases outside the gene matches. CDR3 amino acids: CASSLAVAGGRTGELFF. The CDR3 DNA reads TGCGCCAGCAGCTTGGCGGTAGCGGGGGGCCGCACCGGGGAGCTGTTTTTT.